These 27 T cell receptor beta chains were all obtained from the same sample, sequenced in a study of shared clonotypes between healthy human individuals. Method: immunoSEQ multiplex PCR; TCRdb's copy keeps in-frame clones and lacks some. This sample has roughly 1.5 million clones, with roughly 98% found just once. Material for sequencing was naive CD4+ T cells sorted from blood. Subset noted: CD45RA+ positively selected. Receptors were obtained from a man in his thirties or forties in good health.

V gene TRBV5-8 combines with J gene TRBJ2-2; D unresolved. This CDR3 spans 12 amino acids. CDR1 and CDR2 (germline): SGHTS, YDEGEE. V lost 2 bases, J lost 6 bases, and 5 bases lay in between. As DNA, the CDR3 is TGTGCCAGCAGCTTTGGGGCCGGGGAGCTGTTTTTT. This codes for CASSFGAGELFF.

Comments on this clone: The same CDR3 can be traced to other DNA sequences in this sample. The rearrangement joins TRBV9 to TRBJ2-5; D is unresolved. The CDR3 is 14 amino acids. Germline CDR1 is SGDLS and CDR2 is YYNGEE. V shed 0 bases and J shed 2 bases, with 8 bases lying between them. The CDR3 coding sequence is TGTGCCAGCAGCGTAGTAGGTCAACAAGAGACCCAGTACTTC. It encodes CASSVVGQQETQYF.

The chain has TRBV7-2 and TRBJ2-1; 7 bases match TRBD2. The CDR3 spans 16 residues. With 1 base clipped from V and 1 base from J, the junction kept 4 bases outside the gene matches. Germline V gene sequence: CDR1 SGHTA, CDR2 FQGNSA. DNA for the CDR3: TGTGCCAGCAGCTTAGGGCTAGCGGTGTCCTACAATGAGCAGTTCTTC. It encodes CASSLGLAVSYNEQFF. The complete variable domain, with remaining parts taken from reference TRBV7-2 and TRBJ2-1, reads GAGVSQSPSNKVTEKGKDVELRCDPISGHTALYWYRQSLGQGLEFLIYFQGNSAPDKSGLPSDRFSAERTGGSVSTLTIQRTQQEDSAVYLCASSLGLAVSYNEQFFGPGTRLTVL.

The chain links TRBV7-2 to TRBJ1-5; no clear D. V was pared by 1 base and J by 0 bases, with 4 bases between. The CDR3 extends over 14 amino acids. CDR1 SGHTA and CDR2 FQGNSA come from the germline V gene. The CDR3 loop reads CASSLDSSNQPQHF. The CDR3 DNA reads TGTGCCAGCAGCTTAGATTCTAGCAATCAGCCCCAGCATTTT.

V is TRBV6-1 and J is TRBJ1-5, with D unresolved. CDR1 is MNHNS and CDR2 is SASEGT in the germline V gene. The CDR3 sequence is 17 residues long. V was trimmed by 2 bases and J by 3 bases, leaving 17 bases between them. The CDR3, as DNA: TGTGCCAGCAGTGAAAGGGATCTGGGTGGGGTCAATCAGCCCCAGCATTTT. Translated, it gives CASSERDLGGVNQPQHF.

The chain joins TRBV6-5 to TRBJ1-2; weak D call: TRBD1 (5 bases). This CDR3 is 13 amino acids long. CDR1 is MNHEY, CDR2 SVGAGI, per germline. Trimming took 4 bases from V and 2 from J, leaving 8 bases between them. Here the CDR3 reads CASSWGGNYGYTF. Here the CDR3 DNA reads TGTGCCAGCAGTTGGGGGGGGAACTATGGCTACACCTTC.

The sample holds one count of this clone. The chain couples TRBV9 to TRBJ2-5, with D unclear. CDR1 and CDR2 from the germline V gene are SGDLS and YYNGEE. Between the trimmed V and J ends, which lost 4 bases and 5 bases, there was a span of 15 bases. The CDR3 runs to 14 residues. The CDR3 protein is CASSPSSATETQYF. The CDR3 nucleotides are TGTGCCAGCAGCCCCTCTTCAGCGACGGAGACCCAGTACTTC.

J is TRBJ2-7 and V is TRBV18; D gene uncertain. This CDR3 has 14 residues. Looked up from germline, CDR1 is KGHSH and CDR2 is LQKENI. Trimming took off 3 bases at V and 0 bases at J, with 9 bases between the two ends. The CDR3, as DNA: TGTGCCAGCTCACCGTCGGCCACCTCCTACGAGCAGTACTTC. Protein sequence: CASSPSATSYEQYF.

The chain recombines TRBV29-1 with TRBJ2-1, with 9 positions matching TRBD2. Germline assignment: CDR1 SQVTM and CDR2 ANQGSEA. The CDR3 sequence is 17 residues long. Trimming cost V 8 bases and J 0 bases; bases outside gene matches: 14. Here the CDR3 DNA reads TGCAGCTCCGTGGGTAGCGGGAGAGCCAGCTCCTACAATGAGCAGTTCTTC. Its protein product is CSSVGSGRASSYNEQFF.

The chain recombines TRBV10-3 with TRBJ2-7, with D perhaps matching TRBD1 (6 bases). This CDR3 has 15 residues. The germline V gene encodes CDR1 ENHRY and CDR2 SYGVKD. V was pared by 2 bases and J by 3 bases, with 14 bases between. The CDR3 DNA reads TGTGCCATCAGTGAGCAGGGGTTAAAGGACTACGAGCAGTACTTC. Translating it yields CAISEQGLKDYEQYF.

The V gene is TRBV27, the J gene TRBJ2-5; the match to TRBD2 covers 8 bases. CDR1 is MNHEY and CDR2 is SMNVEV in the germline V gene (reference sequence). Trimming cost V 5 bases and J 7 bases; bases outside gene matches: 15. This CDR3 is 16 amino acids long. The CDR3 reads CASSIYAGTRAGTQYF. The CDR3 coding sequence is TGTGCCAGCAGTATCTACGCCGGGACTAGGGCTGGGACCCAGTACTTC.

Worth noting for this clone: One end of the junction varies from germline; a read error may be responsible. The same CDR3 can be traced to other DNA sequences in this sample. The chain employs TRBV20-1 and TRBJ2-1; TRBD2 might be the D (6 bases). Per the germline V gene, CDR1 is DFQATT and CDR2 is SNEGSKA (reference sequence). This CDR3 is 11 amino acids long. The CDR3 nucleotides are TGCAGTGCCAGAGGAGGGCCTGAGCAGTTCTTC. Translation gives CSARGGPEQFF.

J is TRBJ2-5 and V is TRBV30; D may be TRBD1 (5 bases). V shed 1 base and J shed 5 bases, with 11 bases lying between them. This CDR3 comprises 13 residues. Germline V gene lookup returns CDR1 GTSNPN and CDR2 SVGIG (reference sequence). The chain's CDR3 is CAWSARAYETQYF. As DNA, the CDR3 is TGTGCCTGGAGTGCCAGGGCCTACGAGACCCAGTACTTC.

As concerns this clone: At one boundary the junction diverges from the germline segment, which might be a read error. Within the sample, other DNA sequences also encode this same CDR3. CDR3 amino acids: CASREDRAEAFF. CDR3 bases: TGTGCCAGCAGAGAAGACAGGGCTGAAGCTTTCTTT. The V call is TRBV2, the J call TRBJ1-1; 7 bases match TRBD1. The germline gives CDR1 SNHLY, CDR2 FYNNEI. The CDR3 length is 12 residues.

The V call is TRBV6-5, the J call TRBJ1-1, with 9 bases identical to TRBD1. V was pared by 5 bases and J by 7 bases, with 8 bases of the junction left unmatched. The length of the CDR3 is 14 residues. Germline CDR1 is MNHEY and CDR2 is SVGAGI. The CDR3, as DNA: TGTGCCAGCAGTACCCGGACAGGGGATGATGAAGCTTTCTTT. As protein: CASSTRTGDDEAFF.

The chain's CDR3 is CASSLPSGSGELFF. CDR3 DNA: TGTGCCAGCAGCTTACCTAGCGGGTCGGGGGAGCTGTTTTTT. V gene TRBV11-2 combines with J gene TRBJ2-2, with TRBD2 identical over 8 bases. With 2 bases clipped from V and 8 bases from J, the junction kept 4 bases outside the gene matches. The CDR3 is 14 residues long. Germline assignment: CDR1 SGHAT and CDR2 FQNNGV.

CDR3 loop: CASSVTQTYNEQFF. The CDR3 DNA is TGTGCCAGCAGTGTAACCCAAACCTACAATGAGCAGTTCTTC. J is TRBJ2-1 and V is TRBV6-1; D is unclear. CDR1 and CDR2 from the germline V gene are MNHNS and SASEGT. V lost 4 bases, J lost 2 bases, and 9 bases lay in between. The CDR3 runs to 14 residues.

The rearrangement uses TRBV4-3 and TRBJ1-1, with D possibly TRBD1 on 5 matching bases. This CDR3 comprises 14 residues. From germline, CDR1 is LGHNA and CDR2 YSLEER. V gave up 0 bases and J gave up 5 bases, with 10 bases separating them. CDR3 DNA: TGCGCCAGCAGCCAAGACTCCTGGGGGACTGAAGCTTTCTTT. Translation gives CASSQDSWGTEAFF.

This chain links TRBV10-3 with TRBJ2-7, with a weak D call TRBD1 (6 bases). This CDR3 region has 15 residues. V was shortened by 2 bases and J by 4 bases, with 15 bases between the two germline ends. Germline assignment: CDR1 ENHRY and CDR2 SYGVKD. The CDR3 nucleotides read TGTGCCATCAGTGAGGCACAGGGATCCTTTTACGAGCAGTACTTC. This gives the protein CAISEAQGSFYEQYF.

The chain carries TRBV5-1 and TRBJ2-7; tentative D call: TRBD1 (5 bases). V lost 0 bases and J 3 bases, leaving 10 bases between the germline ends. Germline values: CDR1 SGHRS, CDR2 YFSETQ. The CDR3 extends over 14 amino acids. In DNA, the CDR3 is TGCGCCAGCAGCTTGGCAGGGATTTACTACGAGCAGTACTTC. Its protein is CASSLAGIYYEQYF.

V usage is TRBV7-8 and J usage is TRBJ1-2, with D uncertain. The CDR3 consists of 14 residues. Germline V gives CDR1 SGHVS, CDR2 FQNEAQ. V shed 5 bases and J shed 6 bases, with 16 bases lying between them. The CDR3 nucleotides are TGTGCCAGCAGCCTCGGTTTGGGCGGGGATGGCTACACCTTC. It is translated as CASSLGLGGDGYTF.

The DNA of the CDR3 is TGTGCCAGCAGCATTAGAGGACTAGCGGCCGTCTCTGGGGCCAACGTCCTGACTTTC. Its translation: CASSIRGLAAVSGANVLTF. The genes are TRBV7-9 and TRBJ2-6; the match to TRBD2 covers 10 bases. The CDR3 is made up of 19 amino acids. Trimming removed 5 bases from V and 0 bases from J; junction bases left unmatched: 10. Germline-derived CDR1 and CDR2 are SEHNR and FQNEAQ (reference sequence).

The chain is built from TRBV11-1 and TRBJ2-7; a possible D gene is TRBD2 (5 bases). V was clipped by 5 bases and J by 7 bases, with 18 bases between them. Germline V gene data show CDR1 as SGHAT and CDR2 as FQDESV (reference sequence). The CDR3 contains 14 residues. CDR3 coding DNA: TGTGCCAGCAGCCAAAGGCCAGACGCGGGTGAGCAGTACTTC. It codes for CASSQRPDAGEQYF.

The chain joins TRBV7-9 to TRBJ1-3; D unclear. There are 15 residues in the CDR3. The germline CDR1 and CDR2 sequences are SEHNR and FQNEAQ (reference sequence). V shed 2 bases and J shed 0 bases, with 8 bases lying between them. The CDR3 nucleotides are TGTGCCAGCAGCTTATTAGACAACTCTGGAAACACCATATATTTT. It yields the protein CASSLLDNSGNTIYF.

The chain is built from TRBV7-9 and TRBJ2-7; TRBD2 agrees at 12 bases. V lost 4 bases and J lost 5; bases outside the gene matches: 6. Germline values: CDR1 SEHNR, CDR2 FQNEAQ (reference sequence). This CDR3 region has 15 residues. The CDR3 nucleotides read TGTGCCAGCAGCTCCCCTAGCGGGAGGGACAACGAGCAGTACTTC. Translating gives CASSSPSGRDNEQYF.

This clone was detected only once. The chain has TRBV7-8 and TRBJ2-5; D may be TRBD2 (5 bases). The germline CDR1 and CDR2 sequences are SGHVS and FQNEAQ. This CDR3 region has 12 residues. The ends were cut back, 11 bases at V and 1 base at J, with 11 bases in the middle. CDR3: CAGGPIQETQYF. Here the CDR3 DNA reads TGTGCCGGAGGACCGATCCAAGAGACCCAGTACTTC.

The J gene is TRBJ2-1, the V gene TRBV14; TRBD1 agrees at 7 bases. CDR1 and CDR2 from the germline V gene are SGHDN and FVKESK. The CDR3 consists of 15 residues. The trim removed 5 bases at V and 4 bases at J, leaving 8 bases unmatched. The CDR3 spells CASSKQTGLYNEQFF. CDR3 nucleotide sequence: TGTGCCAGCAGCAAACAGACAGGGCTATACAATGAGCAGTTCTTC.